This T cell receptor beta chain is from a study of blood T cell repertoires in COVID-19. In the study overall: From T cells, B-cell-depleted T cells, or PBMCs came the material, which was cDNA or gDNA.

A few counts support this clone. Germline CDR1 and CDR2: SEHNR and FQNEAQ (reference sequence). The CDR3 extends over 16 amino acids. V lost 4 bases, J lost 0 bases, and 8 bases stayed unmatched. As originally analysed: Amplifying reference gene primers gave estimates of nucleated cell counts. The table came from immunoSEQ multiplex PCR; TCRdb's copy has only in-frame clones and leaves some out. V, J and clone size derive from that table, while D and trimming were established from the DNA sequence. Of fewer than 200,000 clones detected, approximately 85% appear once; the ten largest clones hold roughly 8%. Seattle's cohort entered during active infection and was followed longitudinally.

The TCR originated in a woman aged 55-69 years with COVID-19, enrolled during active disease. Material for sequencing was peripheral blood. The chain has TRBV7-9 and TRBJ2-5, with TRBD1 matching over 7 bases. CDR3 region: CASSSGQVLYQETQYF. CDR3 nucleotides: TGTGCCAGCAGCTCAGGACAGGTGCTGTACCAAGAGACCCAGTACTTC.